Listed below are T cell receptor beta chains from one sample, sequenced in a study of T cells in Graves' hyperthyroidism and ophthalmopathy. MiXCR, applied by TCRdb to the multiplex PCR reads, yields one record per CDR3 protein. Counted here are approximately 590,000 distinct CDR3 sequences, more than 15% occurring once; the ten biggest clones make up around 6.6%. The sample comprised blood. These receptors were taken from a woman in her twenties or thirties with Graves' hyperthyroidism. Each CDR3 is given with its conserved first and last residue.

TRBV4-2,16,CASSQDLRDGENIQYF
TRBV10-1,14,CASRRPGGESKLFF
TRBV5-5,16,CASSQETSGRWNEQFF
TRBV27,15,CASSSTGMNTGELFF
TRBV27,15,CASSPGTEPTGELFF
TRBV11-2,14,CASSPAGVNEKLFF
TRBV20-1,14,CSAGGLAVSYEQYF
TRBV5-1,12,CASSLAVDEQFF
TRBV27,14,CASSPHTQNTEAFF
TRBV27,18,CASSLSYRDRGSEKTQYF
TRBV19,15,CASSPGTASNQPQHF
TRBV10-3,16,CAISVTSGSWASTQYF
TRBV10-3,13,CASNRDGSYEQYF
TRBV6-2/TRBV6-3,13,CASSYSAFYEQYF
TRBV4-1,14,CASSQASYRTEQFF
TRBV20-1,18,CSARPPTAKFQSNQPQHF
TRBV30,16,CAWSVGTGDSNQPQHF
TRBV5-1,15,CASSLEDHSYNEQFF
TRBV9,15,CASSVMGGGYNEQFF
TRBV12-5,18,CASGLAPTSGTSYNEQFF
TRBV29-1,14,CSVVPGQGTNEQFF
TRBV19,14,CASSPRDRGYGYTF
TRBV18,15,CASSPPAGRDNEQFF
TRBV3-1,15,CASSQGASGRYEQFF
TRBV7-9,12,CASAQANTEAFF
TRBV25-1,13,CASTGQGASPLHF
TRBV7-2,14,CASSLRMGGNEQFF
TRBV7-2,13,CASSYPGVGGYTF
TRBV12-3/TRBV12-4,13,CASRVGLNTEAFF
TRBV20-1,13,CSVPGGPTDTQYF
TRBV11-1,17,CASSQPRGGANTGELFF
TRBV12-3/TRBV12-4,12,CASSVWDYGYTF
TRBV7-2,14,CASSLRWGLDEQYF
TRBV7-2,15,CASSWGRRGLFEQYF
TRBV3-1,16,CASSYRGLAGTGELFF
TRBV28,13,CASSEGGQNEQYF
TRBV6-1,15,CASSRDLDSNQPQHF
TRBV7-2,15,CASSQLRHLSYEQYF
TRBV2,17,CASRATGTSGRAGEQYF
TRBV27,19,CASRLHWGDRAPNTGELFF
TRBV27,11,CASGGGSPLHF
TRBV6-5,18,CASSYSTYSGSSTDTQYF
TRBV11-3,16,CASSSRGTSGRDTQYF
TRBV3-1,17,CASSRPRGTSYTDTQYF
TRBV6-2/TRBV6-3,16,CASSYGLAGNPWEQYF
TRBV6-1,16,CASSPRRGGAINEQYF
TRBV7-9,17,CASSLSGWAGATYEQYF
TRBV29-1,18,CSVINDKTTSGSTDTQYF